This T cell receptor (beta chain) was retrieved from a study of blood T cell repertoires in COVID-19. TCRdb's table, derived via immunoSEQ multiplex PCR, lists solely in-frame clones and lacks some. The sample yields approximately 100,000 clones, roughly 90% seen once. The sequence came from a human donor in a cohort sampled during active COVID-19. Sample: peripheral blood.

For the CDR3, the DNA is TGTGTTATAGTGTGCCCCCGGCCCGGACAGGAGAAATTTAGCAATCAGCCCCAGCATTTT. Its translation is CVIVCPRPGQEKFSNQPQHF. The V call is TRBV12-5, the J call TRBJ1-5; TRBD1 agrees at 7 bases. CDR3 size: 20 residues. Germline V gene lookup returns CDR1 LGHNT and CDR2 FRNRAP.